This T cell receptor beta chain appears in the sequencing data of a study of T cells expressing NK-cell markers (TCRdb year 2020). For the study in its entirety: TCR beta-chain repertoires were profiled in sorted CD3+CD56+NKG2C+, CD3+CD56+NKG2C- and CD3+CD56-NKG2C+ T-cell subsets from about 8 donors. Of the eight sequenced donors, seven were found to be HCMV-seropositive and one was found to be HCMV-seronegative. The eight sequenced donors were randomly selected healthy volunteers, three men and five women. The libraries were sequenced on Illumina HiSeq 2000/2500, MiSeq or NextSeq, producing 2 x 150 bp reads.

A commercial ELISA kit detecting HCMV-specific IgG in serum was used to determine HCMV serostatus. Peripheral blood mononuclear cells were isolated from blood by Ficoll density gradient centrifugation. Points the paper makes about the study in general: It remained unclear whether the expanded NKG2C-expressing T cell clones were specific for HCMV antigens. Those dominant clonotypes were again the most abundant among CD3+CD56-NKG2C+ cells in a handful of donors, at about 25-60.1%. For 5 or 6 donors, the dominant CD3+CD56+NKG2C+ clonotypes were among the top 10 CD8+ clonotypes and accounted for about 1.0-7.5% of CD8+ T cells.

For this clonotype: This clone's antigen is unknown.

Sequencing relied on an Illumina HiSeq 2000. TCR beta cDNA libraries were made by 5'RACE template switching that added a universal primer site and unique molecular identifiers. cDNA synthesis was primed from the TCR beta constant segment, followed by two successive PCR amplification steps. The published analysis was carried out like this. Reads were demultiplexed and grouped by UMI with MIGEC, and clonotypes were assembled and quantified with MiTCR. To exclude erroneous sequences, only TCR cDNA sequences supported by at least two reads were retained. The tcR package was used for downstream repertoire analysis, and clonotypes were matched across fractions by CDR3 nucleotide sequence plus V segment. VDJmatch was used to annotate antigen specificity against VDJdb, with one amino acid substitution in CDR3 permitted. Each CDR3 protein sequence appears as one entry after TCRdb reprocessed the reads, and no DNA is included. TCRdb, not the original authors, processed these V and J calls. The sample table holds about 140,000 distinct CDR3 sequences. The ten largest clones capture roughly 12% of the sample.

The CDR3 spans 16 residues, from the cysteine through the phenylalanine. The coding DNA is unavailable. The germline V gene encodes CDR1 SEHNR and CDR2 FQNEAQ (reference sequence). Sequences were obtained from blood T cells: a sorted CD56 or NKG2C T cell subset, CD4+ or CD8+ T cells, or bulk PBMC T cells (not recorded which). This clonotype was obtained from a man between 18 and 35 years old in good health. Donor details come from another sample of the same person, matched by shared clones. The chain is assembled from TRBV7-9 and TRBJ2-1; without DNA, the TCRdb call of TRBD1 cannot be checked. The CDR3 region has the sequence CASSYPGQGAGNEQFF.